The T cell receptor beta chain described here comes from a study of read filtering for tumor transcriptome and immune sequencing. Looking at the study overall: Transcriptome libraries were built from DNase-treated RNA. Per sample, TCR-region reads ranged about 4.05 to 10.27 million by IR-seq, roughly 85 to 1273 by RNA-seq. Overall study findings and caveats: Around 82% of IR-seq clonotypes had a single read, yet these held about 3.5% of reads. Dropping single-read clonotypes raised IR-seq and RNA-seq shared-clonotype correlation.

This library used around 0.4 ug RNA and molecular barcoded adaptors spanning alpha/delta and beta/gamma chains. TCRdb processed the reads anew with MiXCR; each CDR3 protein has one entry. The repertoire consists of about 130,000 distinct CDR3 sequences, with about an eighth occurring once and the leading ten covering more than 9.5%. This clonotype was recorded only once. The antigen is undetermined. A far larger clone is just one base off, so this is likely a read error. Sequenced material: a population of CD138-negative cells sorted from bone marrow. The receptor comes from a donor at least 40 years old with multiple myeloma.

The CDR3 region has the DNA TGTGCCGGCAGTAACGGACACGAAGCTTTCTTT. Translating gives CAGSNGHEAFF. This rearrangement joins TRBV6-1 to TRBJ1-1; the D gene is possibly TRBD1 (5 bases). The CDR3 consists of 11 residues. Germline-derived CDR1 and CDR2 are MNHNS and SASEGT.